This T cell receptor (beta chain) was observed in a study of CD8 T cells in ankylosing spondylitis. Comments on this clonotype: Its specificity is unknown.

TCRdb recomputed calls from the 5' RACE reads with MiXCR, one row per CDR3 protein. The sample records about 450,000 distinct CDR3 sequences, approximately 26% being singletons. Study-level results: For ankylosing spondylitis blood, a TCR beta motif of 8 or 9 highly homologous variants appeared characteristic. Disease-linked clones were reportedly significantly enriched in matched ankylosing spondylitis synovial fluid. Certain motif variants had earlier appeared in reactive arthritis synovial fluid and blood.

The V gene's germline CDR1 is MNHEY and CDR2 SVGAGI. Between the trimmed V and J ends, which lost 3 bases and 2 bases, there was a span of 11 bases. The CDR3 loop spans 16 amino acids. Sequenced material: blood, either unsorted or a sorted T cell fraction (not recorded which). The rearrangement uses TRBV6-5 and TRBJ2-6; D is undetermined. This receptor was identified in a male donor with ankylosing spondylitis. In DNA, the CDR3 is TGTGCCAGCAGTTATCGGTTTTCGGCTGGGGCCAACGTCCTGACTTTC. Translated: CASSYRFSAGANVLTF.